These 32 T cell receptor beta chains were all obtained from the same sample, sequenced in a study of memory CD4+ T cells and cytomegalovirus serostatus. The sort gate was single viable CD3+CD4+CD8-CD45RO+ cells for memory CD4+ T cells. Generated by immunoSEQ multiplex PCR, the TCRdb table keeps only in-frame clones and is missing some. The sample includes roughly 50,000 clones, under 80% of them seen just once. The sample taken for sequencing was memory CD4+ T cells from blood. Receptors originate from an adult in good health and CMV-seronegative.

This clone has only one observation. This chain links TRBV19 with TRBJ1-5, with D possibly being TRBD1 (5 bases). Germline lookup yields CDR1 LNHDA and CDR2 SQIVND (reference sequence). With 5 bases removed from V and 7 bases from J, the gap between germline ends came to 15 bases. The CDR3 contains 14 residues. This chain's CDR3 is CASSGQGLRQPQHF. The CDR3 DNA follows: TGTGCCAGTAGTGGGCAGGGATTGAGGCAGCCCCAGCATTTT. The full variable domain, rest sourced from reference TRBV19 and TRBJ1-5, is DGGITQSPKYLFRKEGQNVTLSCEQNLNHDAMYWYRQDPGQGLRLIYYSQIVNDFQKGDIAEGYSVSREKKESFPLTVTSAQKNPTAFYLCASSGQGLRQPQHFGDGTRLSIL.

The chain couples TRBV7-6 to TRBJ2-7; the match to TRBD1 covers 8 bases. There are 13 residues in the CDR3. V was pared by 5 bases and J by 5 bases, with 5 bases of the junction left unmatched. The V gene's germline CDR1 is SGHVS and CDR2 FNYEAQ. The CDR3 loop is CASSRSTGDEQYF. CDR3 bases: TGTGCCAGCAGCCGTTCGACAGGGGACGAGCAGTACTTC.

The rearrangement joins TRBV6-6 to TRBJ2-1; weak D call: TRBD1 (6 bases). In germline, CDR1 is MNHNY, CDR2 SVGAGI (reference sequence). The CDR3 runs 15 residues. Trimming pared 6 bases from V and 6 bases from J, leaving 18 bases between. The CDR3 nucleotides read TGTGCCAGCAGCCCACGGAAGGGGGTGATCAATGAGCAGTTCTTC. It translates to CASSPRKGVINEQFF.

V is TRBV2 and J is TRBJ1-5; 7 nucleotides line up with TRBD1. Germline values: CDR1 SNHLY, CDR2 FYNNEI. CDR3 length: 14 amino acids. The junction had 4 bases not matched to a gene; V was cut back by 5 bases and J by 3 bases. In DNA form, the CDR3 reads TGTGCCAGCAGTCAGACAGGGTTCAATCAGCCCCAGCATTTT. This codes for CASSQTGFNQPQHF.

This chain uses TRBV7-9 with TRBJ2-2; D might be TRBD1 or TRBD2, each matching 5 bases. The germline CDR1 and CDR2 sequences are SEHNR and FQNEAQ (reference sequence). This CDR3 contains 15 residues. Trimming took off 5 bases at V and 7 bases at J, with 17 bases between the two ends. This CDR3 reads CASSRGMGVGGELFF. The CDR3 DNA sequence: TGTGCCAGCAGCAGAGGCATGGGGGTCGGCGGGGAGCTGTTTTTT.

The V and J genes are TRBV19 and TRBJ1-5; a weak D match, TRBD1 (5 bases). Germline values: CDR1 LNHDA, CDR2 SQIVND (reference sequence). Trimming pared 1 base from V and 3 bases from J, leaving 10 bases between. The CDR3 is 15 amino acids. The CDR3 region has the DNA TGTGCCAGTAGTATAGTCGGGGCGAACAATCAGCCCCAGCATTTT. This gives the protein CASSIVGANNQPQHF.

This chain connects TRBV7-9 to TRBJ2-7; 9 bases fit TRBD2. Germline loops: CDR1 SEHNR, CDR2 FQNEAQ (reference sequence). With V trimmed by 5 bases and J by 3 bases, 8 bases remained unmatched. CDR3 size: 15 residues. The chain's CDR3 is CASSSKAGGFYEQYF. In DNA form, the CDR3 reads TGTGCCAGCAGCAGTAAAGCGGGGGGTTTCTACGAGCAGTACTTC.

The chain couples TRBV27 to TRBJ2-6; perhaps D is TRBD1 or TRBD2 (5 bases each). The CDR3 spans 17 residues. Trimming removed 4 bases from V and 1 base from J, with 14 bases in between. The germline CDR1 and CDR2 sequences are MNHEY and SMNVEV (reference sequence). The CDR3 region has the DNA TGTGCCAGCAGTTCGGGACCCCCAAATTCTGGGGCCAACGTCCTGACTTTC. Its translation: CASSSGPPNSGANVLTF.

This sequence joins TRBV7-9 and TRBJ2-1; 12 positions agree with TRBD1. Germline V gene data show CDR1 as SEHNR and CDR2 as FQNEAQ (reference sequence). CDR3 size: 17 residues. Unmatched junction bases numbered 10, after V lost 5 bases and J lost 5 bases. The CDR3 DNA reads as TGTGCCAGCAGCCCGGGACAGGGGGCCCTCAGGGACAATGAGCAGTTCTTC. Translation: CASSPGQGALRDNEQFF.

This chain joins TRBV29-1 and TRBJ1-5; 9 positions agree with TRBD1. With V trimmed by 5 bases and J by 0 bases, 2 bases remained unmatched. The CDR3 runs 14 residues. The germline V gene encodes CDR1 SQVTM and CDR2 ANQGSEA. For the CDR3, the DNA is TGCAGCGTTATGACAGGGGGTAGCAATCAGCCCCAGCATTTT. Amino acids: CSVMTGGSNQPQHF.

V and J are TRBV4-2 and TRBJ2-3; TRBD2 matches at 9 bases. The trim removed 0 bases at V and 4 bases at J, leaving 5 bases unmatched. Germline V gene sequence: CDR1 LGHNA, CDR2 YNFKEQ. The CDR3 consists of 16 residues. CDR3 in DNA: TGTGCCAGCAGCCAAGAGCCGGGACTAGCTTCAGATACGCAGTATTTT. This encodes CASSQEPGLASDTQYF.

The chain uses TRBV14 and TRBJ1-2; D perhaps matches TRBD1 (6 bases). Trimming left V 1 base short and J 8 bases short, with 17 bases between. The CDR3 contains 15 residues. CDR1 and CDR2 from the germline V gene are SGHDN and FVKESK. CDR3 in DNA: TGTGCCAGCAGCCAAGTGGTCGGGGGCGGGAGCGGCTACACCTTC. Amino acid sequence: CASSQVVGGGSGYTF. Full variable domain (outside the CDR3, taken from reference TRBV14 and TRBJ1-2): EAGVTQFPSHSVIEKGQTVTLRCDPISGHDNLYWYRRVMGKEIKFLLHFVKESKQDESGMPNNRFLAERTGGTYSTLKVQPAELEDSGVYFCASSQVVGGGSGYTFGSGTRLTVV.

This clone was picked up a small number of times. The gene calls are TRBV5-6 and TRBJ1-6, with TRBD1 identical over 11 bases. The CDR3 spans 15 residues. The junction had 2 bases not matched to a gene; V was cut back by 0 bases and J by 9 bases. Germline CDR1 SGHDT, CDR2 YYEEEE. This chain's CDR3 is CASSLAGTGGSPLHF. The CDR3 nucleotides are TGTGCCAGCAGCTTGGCCGGGACAGGGGGTTCACCCCTCCACTTT.

The CDR3 nucleotides read TGTGCCAGTAGTATTGGGGGACAGGGAAGTCAGCCCCAGCATTTT. Protein: CASSIGGQGSQPQHF. V is TRBV19 and J is TRBJ1-5; 9 bases are shared with TRBD1. The CDR3 loop spans 15 amino acids. Unmatched junction bases numbered 6, after V lost 3 bases and J lost 6 bases. Germline V gene sequence: CDR1 LNHDA, CDR2 SQIVND (reference sequence).

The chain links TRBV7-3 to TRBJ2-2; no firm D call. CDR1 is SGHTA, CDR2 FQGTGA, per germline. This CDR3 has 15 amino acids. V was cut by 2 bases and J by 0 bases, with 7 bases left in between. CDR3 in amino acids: CASSLGSPNTGELFF. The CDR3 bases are TGTGCCAGCAGCTTAGGCTCTCCGAACACCGGGGAGCTGTTTTTT.

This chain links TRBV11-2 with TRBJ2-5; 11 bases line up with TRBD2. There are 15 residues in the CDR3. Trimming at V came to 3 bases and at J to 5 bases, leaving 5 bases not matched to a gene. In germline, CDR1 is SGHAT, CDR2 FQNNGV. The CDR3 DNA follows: TGTGCCAGCAGCTTGACTAGCGGGGAGGGGGAGACCCAGTACTTC. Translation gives CASSLTSGEGETQYF.

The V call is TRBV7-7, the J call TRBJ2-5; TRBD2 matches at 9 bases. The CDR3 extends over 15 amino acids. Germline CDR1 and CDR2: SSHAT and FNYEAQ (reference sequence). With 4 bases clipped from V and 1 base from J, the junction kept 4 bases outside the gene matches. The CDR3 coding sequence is TGTGCCAGCAGCTACGCGGGAGGGTCCCAAGAGACCCAGTACTTC. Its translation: CASSYAGGSQETQYF.

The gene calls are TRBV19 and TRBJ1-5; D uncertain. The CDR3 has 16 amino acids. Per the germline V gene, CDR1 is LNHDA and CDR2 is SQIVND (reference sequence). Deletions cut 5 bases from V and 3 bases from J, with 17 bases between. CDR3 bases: TGTGCCAGTAGTCTCGGACGGACTACATTCAATCAGCCCCAGCATTTT. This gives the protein CASSLGRTTFNQPQHF.

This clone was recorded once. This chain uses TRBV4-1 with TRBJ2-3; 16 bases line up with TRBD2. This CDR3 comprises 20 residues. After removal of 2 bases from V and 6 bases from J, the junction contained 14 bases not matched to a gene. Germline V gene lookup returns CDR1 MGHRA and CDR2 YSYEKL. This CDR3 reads CASSQRGLAGGGDRADTQYF. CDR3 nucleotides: TGCGCCAGCAGCCAAAGGGGACTAGCGGGAGGGGGTGACCGAGCGGATACGCAGTATTTT.

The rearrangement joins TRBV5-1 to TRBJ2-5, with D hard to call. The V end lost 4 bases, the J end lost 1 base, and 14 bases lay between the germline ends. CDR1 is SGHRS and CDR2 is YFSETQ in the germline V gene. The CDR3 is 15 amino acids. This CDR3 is CASSRTVAPQETQYF. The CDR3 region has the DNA TGCGCCAGCAGCAGAACAGTGGCCCCCCAAGAGACCCAGTACTTC.

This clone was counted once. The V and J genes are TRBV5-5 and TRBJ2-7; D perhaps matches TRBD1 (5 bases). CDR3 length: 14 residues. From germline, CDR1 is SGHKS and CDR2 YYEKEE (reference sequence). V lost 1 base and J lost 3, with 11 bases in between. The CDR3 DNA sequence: TGTGCCAGCAGCTTGAGCAGGGCCCTCTACGAGCAGTACTTC. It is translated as CASSLSRALYEQYF.

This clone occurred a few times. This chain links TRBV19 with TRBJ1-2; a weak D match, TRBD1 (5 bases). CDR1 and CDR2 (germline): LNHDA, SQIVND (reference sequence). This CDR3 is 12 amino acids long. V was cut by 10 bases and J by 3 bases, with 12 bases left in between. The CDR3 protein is CAIPGPYYGYTF. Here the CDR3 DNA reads TGTGCCATCCCGGGACCTTACTATGGCTACACCTTC.

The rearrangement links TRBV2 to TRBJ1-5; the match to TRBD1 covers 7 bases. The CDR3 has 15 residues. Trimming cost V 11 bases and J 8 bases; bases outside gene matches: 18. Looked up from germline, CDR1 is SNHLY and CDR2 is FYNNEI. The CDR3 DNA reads TGTGCCGGAAGAAAAACCGGGGGCACAGGGGAGCCCCAGCATTTT. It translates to CAGRKTGGTGEPQHF.

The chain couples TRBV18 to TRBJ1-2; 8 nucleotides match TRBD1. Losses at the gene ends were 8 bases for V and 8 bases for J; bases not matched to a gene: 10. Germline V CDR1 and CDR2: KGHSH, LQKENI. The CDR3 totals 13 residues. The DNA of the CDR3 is TGTGCCAGCGGCCCTTCGGACAGGGCGGGCTACACCTTC. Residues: CASGPSDRAGYTF. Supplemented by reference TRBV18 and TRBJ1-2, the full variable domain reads NAGVMQNPRHLVRRRGQEARLRCSPMKGHSHVYWYRQLPEEGLKFMVYLQKENIIDESGMPKERFSAEFPKEGPSILRIQQVVRGDSAAYFCASGPSDRAGYTFGSGTRLTVV.

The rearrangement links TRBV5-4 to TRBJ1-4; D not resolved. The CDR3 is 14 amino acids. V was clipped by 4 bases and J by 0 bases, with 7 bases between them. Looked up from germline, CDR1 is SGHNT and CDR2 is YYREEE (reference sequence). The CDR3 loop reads CASSQAATNEKLFF. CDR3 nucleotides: TGTGCCAGCAGCCAAGCTGCAACTAATGAAAAACTGTTTTTT. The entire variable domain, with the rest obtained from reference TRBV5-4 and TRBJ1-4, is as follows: ETGVTQSPTHLIKTRGQQVTLRCSSQSGHNTVSWYQQALGQGPQFIFQYYREEENGRGNFPPRFSGLQFPNYSSELNVNALELDDSALYLCASSQAATNEKLFFGSGTQLSVL.

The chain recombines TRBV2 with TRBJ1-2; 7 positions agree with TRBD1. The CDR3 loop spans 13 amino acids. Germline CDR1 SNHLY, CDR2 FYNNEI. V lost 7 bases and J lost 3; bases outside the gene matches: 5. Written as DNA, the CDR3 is TGTGCCAGCATCCAACAGGGGTACTATGGCTACACCTTC. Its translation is CASIQQGYYGYTF.

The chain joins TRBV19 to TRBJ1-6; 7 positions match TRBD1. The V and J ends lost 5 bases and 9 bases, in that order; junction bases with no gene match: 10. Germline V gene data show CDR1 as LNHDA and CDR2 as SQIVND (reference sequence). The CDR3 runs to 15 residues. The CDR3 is CASSPRGDSGSPLHF. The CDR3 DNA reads TGTGCCAGTAGTCCCCGAGGGGACAGCGGTTCACCCCTCCACTTT. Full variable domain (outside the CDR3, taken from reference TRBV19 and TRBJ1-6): DGGITQSPKYLFRKEGQNVTLSCEQNLNHDAMYWYRQDPGQGLRLIYYSQIVNDFQKGDIAEGYSVSREKKESFPLTVTSAQKNPTAFYLCASSPRGDSGSPLHFGNGTRLTVT.

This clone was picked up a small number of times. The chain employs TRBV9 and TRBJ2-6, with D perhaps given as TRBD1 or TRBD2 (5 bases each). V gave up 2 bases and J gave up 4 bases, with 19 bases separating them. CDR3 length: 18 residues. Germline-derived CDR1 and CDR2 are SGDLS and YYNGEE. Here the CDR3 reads CASSVPGAGSSGANVLTF. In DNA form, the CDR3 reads TGTGCCAGCAGCGTCCCCGGGGCAGGGTCGAGCGGGGCCAACGTCCTGACTTTC.

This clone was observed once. The chain's CDR3 is CASSAVAGSTDTQYF. CDR3 coding DNA: TGTGCCAGCAGCGCTGTAGCGGGGAGCACAGATACGCAGTATTTT. The gene calls are TRBV9 and TRBJ2-3, with 8 bases matching TRBD2. From germline, CDR1 is SGDLS and CDR2 YYNGEE. The CDR3 is 15 residues long. With 3 bases clipped from V and 0 bases from J, the junction kept 3 bases outside the gene matches. The entire variable domain, with the rest obtained from reference TRBV9 and TRBJ2-3, is as follows: DSGVTQTPKHLITATGQRVTLRCSPRSGDLSVYWYQQSLDQGLQFLIQYYNGEERAKGNILERFSAQQFPDLHSELNLSSLELGDSALYFCASSAVAGSTDTQYFGPGTRLTVL.

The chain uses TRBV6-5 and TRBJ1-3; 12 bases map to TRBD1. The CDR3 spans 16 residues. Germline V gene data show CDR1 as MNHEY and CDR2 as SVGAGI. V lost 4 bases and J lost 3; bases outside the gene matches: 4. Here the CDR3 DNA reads TGTGCCAGCAGTTTGGGGACAGGGGGCCGTGGAAACACCATATATTTT. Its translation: CASSLGTGGRGNTIYF.

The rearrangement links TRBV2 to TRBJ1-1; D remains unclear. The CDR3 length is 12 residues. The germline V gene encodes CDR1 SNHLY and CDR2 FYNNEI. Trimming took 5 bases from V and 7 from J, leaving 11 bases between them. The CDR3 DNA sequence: TGTGCCAGCAGTAAGTCCGGCTATGAAGCTTTCTTT. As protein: CASSKSGYEAFF. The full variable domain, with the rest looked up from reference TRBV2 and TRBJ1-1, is EPEVTQTPSHQVTQMGQEVILRCVPISNHLYFYWYRQILGQKVEFLVSFYNNEISEKSEIFDDQFSVERPDGSNFTLKIRSTKLEDSAMYFCASSKSGYEAFFGQGTRLTVV.

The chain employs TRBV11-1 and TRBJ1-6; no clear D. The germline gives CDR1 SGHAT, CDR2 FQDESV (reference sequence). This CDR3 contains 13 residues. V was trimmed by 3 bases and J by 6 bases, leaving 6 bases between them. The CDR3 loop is CASSFGSNSPLHF. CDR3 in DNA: TGTGCCAGCAGCTTTGGGAGTAATTCACCCCTCCACTTT.